The 3 T cell receptor beta chains given below trace back to one sample, sequenced in a study of T cells in women clearing cervical HPV infection (dated by TCRdb to 2017 to 2018). The method behind the library was the immunoSEQ multiplex PCR assay. The immuneACCESS repertoire file appears here via TCRdb, limited to in-frame rearrangements. These files lack a portion of the clones; in checked studies, under half of the deficit traces to unresolved V genes, and the cause of the others is not known. This sample's clone table shows roughly 34,000 clones. The ten largest account for roughly 6.5% of the sample. Sequenced material: blood buffy coat. The source is a woman aged 18 to 75 with a cervical HPV16 infection that either progressed to CIN3+ or cleared (not recorded which).

Comment on this clone: The read halts 3 residues ahead of the CDR3 end, with the missing end drawn from the germline J gene. V and J are TRBV7-2 and TRBJ2-1, with 10 nucleotides matching TRBD2. The V segment lost 5 bases and the J segment 8 bases; nucleotides outside the gene matches: 9. CDR1 SGHTA and CDR2 FQGNSA come from the germline V gene. This CDR3 region has 15 residues. Incomplete CDR3 DNA: TGTGCCAGCAGCCAGAGCGGGGGGGCCATGGATGAG. It is translated as CASSQSGGAMDE. The full CDR3 sequence reads CASSQSGGAMDEQFF.

Note on this clone: The sequence runs out 3 residues before the end of the CDR3; the remainder is reconstructed from the germline J gene. The rearrangement joins TRBV19 to TRBJ2-2; TRBD1 or TRBD2 may be the D gene (5 bases each). The CDR3 runs to 16 residues. In germline, CDR1 is LNHDA, CDR2 SQIVND (reference sequence). V lost 3 bases, J lost 4 bases, and 15 bases lay in between. CDR3: CASSMIQAGGTGELFF. CDR3 DNA, as far as it was read: TGTGCCAGTAGTATGATACAGGCAGGAGGCACCGGGGAG.

In regard to this clone: The CDR3 extends 3 residues past the end of the read, so its final part is completed from the germline J gene. This chain uses TRBV10-1 with TRBJ2-3, with 13 bases aligning to TRBD2. This CDR3 region has 14 residues. Germline values: CDR1 WNHNN, CDR2 SYGVQD (reference sequence). V shed 7 bases, J shed 5 bases, and the junction held 3 bases outside the gene matches. Incomplete CDR3 DNA: TGCGCCAGCAACGGGACTAGCGGGAAAGATACG. Residues: CASNGTSGKDT. The whole CDR3 is CASNGTSGKDTQYF.